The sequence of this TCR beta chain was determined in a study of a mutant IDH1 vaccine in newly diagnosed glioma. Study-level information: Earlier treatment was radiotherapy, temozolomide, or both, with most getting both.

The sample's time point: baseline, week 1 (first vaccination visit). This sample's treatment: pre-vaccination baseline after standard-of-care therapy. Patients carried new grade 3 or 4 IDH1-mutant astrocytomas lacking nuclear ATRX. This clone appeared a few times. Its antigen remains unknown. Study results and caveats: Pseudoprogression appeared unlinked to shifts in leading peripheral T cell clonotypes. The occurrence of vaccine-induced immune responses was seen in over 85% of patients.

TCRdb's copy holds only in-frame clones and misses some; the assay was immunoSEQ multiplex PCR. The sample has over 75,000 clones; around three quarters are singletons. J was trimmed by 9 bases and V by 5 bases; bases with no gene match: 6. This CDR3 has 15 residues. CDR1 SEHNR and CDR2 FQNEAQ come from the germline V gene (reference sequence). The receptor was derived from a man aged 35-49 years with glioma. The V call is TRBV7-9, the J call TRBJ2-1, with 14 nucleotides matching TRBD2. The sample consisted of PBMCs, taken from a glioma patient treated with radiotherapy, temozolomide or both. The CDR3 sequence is CASSATSGRGGEQFF. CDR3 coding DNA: TGTGCCAGCAGCGCGACTAGCGGGAGGGGGGGTGAGCAGTTCTTC.